This record covers a single T cell receptor (beta chain). Its antigen is undetermined. This may arise from a read error, as a much more abundant clone is one base away. As the method for making TCR beta libraries, quantitative 5'-RACE with molecular barcodes was used. TCRdb itself ran the 5' RACE reads through MiXCR, one entry per CDR3 protein. The sample includes around 91,000 distinct CDR3 sequences, about 9% of them seen just once. This record belongs to a study of CD8 T cells in ankylosing spondylitis. Findings and caveats of the study: A TCR beta motif of under ten highly homologous variants appeared characteristic of ankylosing spondylitis blood. Disease-linked clones were found to be CD8+ and relatively rare in peripheral blood.

CDR3 length: 16 residues. Germline V gene data show CDR1 as MNHEY and CDR2 as SVGAGI. The sequence derives from a male donor with ankylosing spondylitis. The gene calls are TRBV6-5 and TRBJ2-1; TRBD2 aligns across 7 bases. The sequenced sample consisted of blood, either unsorted or a sorted T cell fraction (not recorded which). The CDR3 bases are TGTGCCAGCAGTTACTCGCCCGCGGGAGACTACGATGAGCAGTTCTTC. The encoded protein is CASSYSPAGDYDEQFF.